The 9 T cell receptor beta chains presented below share a single source sample, sequenced in a study of T-cell memory formation after mild COVID-19. TCRdb itself ran the 5' RACE reads through MiXCR, one entry per CDR3 protein. The top ten hold 5% to 5.5% of the sample, which has 120,000 or so distinct CDR3 sequences, about 15% seen once. The material sequenced was PBMCs or a T cell subset sorted from them (not recorded which). The receptors were gathered from a man younger than 35 who had mild COVID-19 (a few samples of this study predate the infection). Cell type and time point are not known.

A few counts support this clonotype. This chain joins TRBV28 and TRBJ2-4, with D hard to call. CDR1 is MDHEN, CDR2 SYDVKM, per germline. The CDR3 is made up of 14 amino acids. Trimming cost V 6 bases and J 1 base, with 10 bases left between them. The chain's CDR3 is CASRNPGAKNIQYF. The CDR3 DNA reads as TGTGCCAGCAGAAACCCGGGTGCCAAAAACATTCAGTACTTC.

The chain uses TRBV3-1 and TRBJ2-3; weak D call: TRBD2 (5 bases). Deletions cut 4 bases from V and 4 bases from J, with 12 bases between. Germline CDR1 LGHDT, CDR2 YNNKEL (reference sequence). The CDR3 sequence is 14 residues long. This CDR3 is CASSLSEGADTQYF. CDR3 nucleotide sequence: TGTGCCAGCAGCCTATCAGAGGGAGCAGATACGCAGTATTTT.

The chain links TRBV5-1 to TRBJ1-3; D is possibly TRBD1 (6 bases). The CDR3 sequence is 14 residues long. The germline V and J ends were trimmed by 4 bases and 3 bases, with 11 bases remaining between them. The germline gives CDR1 SGHRS, CDR2 YFSETQ. CDR3 loop: CASSVGGHGNTIYF. In DNA, the CDR3 is TGCGCCAGCAGCGTCGGGGGGCATGGAAACACCATATATTTT.

This clonotype was seen a few times. This chain joins TRBV23-1 and TRBJ1-5; D is perhaps TRBD1 (6 bases). TRBV23-1 is identified as an open reading frame with a role that is uncertain. The CDR3 spans 15 residues. Trimming left V 6 bases short and J 3 bases short, with 15 bases between. CDR3 DNA: TGCGCCAGCAGAGGACAGAGCCATGTCAATCAGCCCCAGCATTTT. This translates into CASRGQSHVNQPQHF.

The CDR3 sequence: CASRPPGDLAKNIQYF. CDR3 nucleotide sequence: TGTGCCAGCAGGCCCCCAGGGGACCTAGCCAAAAACATTCAGTACTTC. The rearrangement joins TRBV7-9 to TRBJ2-4; weak D call: TRBD1 (6 bases). V dropped 6 bases and J dropped 0 bases, with 15 bases sitting between them. The germline V gene has CDR1 SEHNR and CDR2 FQNEAQ (reference sequence). The CDR3 length is 16 residues.

This chain links TRBV19 with TRBJ2-1; TRBD2 matches at 8 bases. V trimming: 5 bases; J trimming: 5 bases; junction bases outside the gene matches: 8. There are 15 residues in the CDR3. CDR1 and CDR2 from the germline V gene are LNHDA and SQIVND (reference sequence). This CDR3 reads CASSPGLANDNEQFF. CDR3 DNA: TGTGCCAGTAGTCCAGGACTAGCAAACGACAATGAGCAGTTCTTC.

This clonotype was found a few times. For the CDR3, the DNA is TGTGCCAGCAGCGTATACCGAGGAAGCGGGGGGGCAACAGATACGCAGTATTTT. It is translated as CASSVYRGSGGATDTQYF. This chain connects TRBV9 to TRBJ2-3; 10 bases map to TRBD2. The CDR3 is made up of 18 amino acids. J gave up 3 bases and V 1 base, and 11 bases lay outside the gene matches. Germline V CDR1 and CDR2: SGDLS, YYNGEE.

The table lists this clonotype with a few counts. V usage is TRBV7-2 and J usage is TRBJ2-1, with TRBD2 matching 11 bases. The CDR3 is made up of 15 amino acids. CDR1 and CDR2 from the germline V gene are SGHTA and FQGNSA. V trimming: 8 bases; J trimming: 2 bases; junction bases outside the gene matches: 5. This CDR3 reads CASGRLAGTYNEQFF. Written as DNA, the CDR3 is TGTGCCAGCGGTCGACTAGCGGGGACCTACAATGAGCAGTTCTTC.

This clonotype was detected ten times or more. The CDR3 DNA sequence: TGCAGTGCTAGAGATGAGCGGGAGACCTACAATGAGCAGTTCTTC. This gives the protein CSARDERETYNEQFF. The V and J genes are TRBV20-1 and TRBJ2-1; TRBD2 matches at 8 bases. Losses at the gene ends were 0 bases for V and 2 bases for J; bases not matched to a gene: 3. Germline V gene data show CDR1 as DFQATT and CDR2 as SNEGSKA (reference sequence). The CDR3 length is 15 residues.